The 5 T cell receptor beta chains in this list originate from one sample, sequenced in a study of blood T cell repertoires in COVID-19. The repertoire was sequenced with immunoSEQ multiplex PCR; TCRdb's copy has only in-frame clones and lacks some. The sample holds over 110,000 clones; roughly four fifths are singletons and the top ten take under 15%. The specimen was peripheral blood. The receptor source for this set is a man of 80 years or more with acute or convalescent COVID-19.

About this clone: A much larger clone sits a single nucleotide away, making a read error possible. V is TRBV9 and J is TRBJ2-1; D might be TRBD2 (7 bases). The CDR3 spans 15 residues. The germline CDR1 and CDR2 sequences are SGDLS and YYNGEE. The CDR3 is CATSEGGGTYNEQFF. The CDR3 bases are TGTGCCACCAGCGAAGGGGGGGGGACCTACAATGAGCAGTTCTTC. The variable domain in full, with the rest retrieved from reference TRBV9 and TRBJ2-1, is DSGVTQTPKHLITATGQRVTLRCSPRSGDLSVYWYQQSLDQGLQFLIQYYNGEERAKGNILERFSAQQFPDLHSELNLSSLELGDSALYFCATSEGGGTYNEQFFGPGTRLTVL.

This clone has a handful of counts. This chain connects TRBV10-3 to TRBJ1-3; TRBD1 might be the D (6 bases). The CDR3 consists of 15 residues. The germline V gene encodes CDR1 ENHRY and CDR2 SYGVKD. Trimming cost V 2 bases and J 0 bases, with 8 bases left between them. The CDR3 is CAISETGTSGNTIYF. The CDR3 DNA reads TGTGCCATCAGTGAGACAGGGACCTCTGGAAACACCATATATTTT.

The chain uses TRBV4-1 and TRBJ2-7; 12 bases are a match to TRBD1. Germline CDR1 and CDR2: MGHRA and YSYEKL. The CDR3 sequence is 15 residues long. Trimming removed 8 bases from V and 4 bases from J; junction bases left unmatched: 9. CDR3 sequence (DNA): TGCGCCAGCGGGCCTCGGGACAGGGGGCAGTACGAGCAGTACTTC. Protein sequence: CASGPRDRGQYEQYF.

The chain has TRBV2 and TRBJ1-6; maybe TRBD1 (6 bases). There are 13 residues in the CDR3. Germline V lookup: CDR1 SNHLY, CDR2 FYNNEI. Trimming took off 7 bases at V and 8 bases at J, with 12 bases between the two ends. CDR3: CASIDGQYSPLHF. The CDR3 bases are TGTGCCAGCATCGACGGACAGTATTCACCCCTCCACTTT.

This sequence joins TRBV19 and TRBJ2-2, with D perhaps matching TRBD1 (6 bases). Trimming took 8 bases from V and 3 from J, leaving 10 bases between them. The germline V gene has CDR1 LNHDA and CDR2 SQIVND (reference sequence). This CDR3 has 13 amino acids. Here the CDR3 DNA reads TGTGCCAGTCGAACAGGGTACACCGGGGAGCTGTTTTTT. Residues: CASRTGYTGELFF.